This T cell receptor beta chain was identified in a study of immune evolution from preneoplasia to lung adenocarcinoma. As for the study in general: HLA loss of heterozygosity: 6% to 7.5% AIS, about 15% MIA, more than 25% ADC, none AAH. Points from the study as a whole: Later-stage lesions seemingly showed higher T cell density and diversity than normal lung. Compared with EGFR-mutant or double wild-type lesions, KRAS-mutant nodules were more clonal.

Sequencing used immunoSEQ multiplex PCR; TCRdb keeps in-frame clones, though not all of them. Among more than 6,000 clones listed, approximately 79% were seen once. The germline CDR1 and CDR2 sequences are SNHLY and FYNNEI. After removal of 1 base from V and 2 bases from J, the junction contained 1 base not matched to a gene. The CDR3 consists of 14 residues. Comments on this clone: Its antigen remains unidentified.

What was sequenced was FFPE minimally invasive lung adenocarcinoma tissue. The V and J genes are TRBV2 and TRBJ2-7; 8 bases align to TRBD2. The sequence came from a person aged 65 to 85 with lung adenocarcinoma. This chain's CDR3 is CASSEGTSTYEQYF. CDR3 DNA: TGTGCCAGCAGTGAAGGGACTAGCACCTACGAGCAGTACTTC.